This T cell receptor (beta chain) derives from a study of monozygotic twins with cystic fibrosis. Study observations and caveats: Monozygotic CF twins shared more identical nucleotide clonotypes than unrelated patients.

Worth noting for this clone: No antigen is known for it.

Libraries were prepared by immunoSEQ multiplex PCR; TCRdb keeps only in-frame clonotypes and omits some of them. The sample carries under 20,000 clones, 95% to 98% recorded once. The CDR3 totals 14 residues. The V gene lost 0 bases and the J gene lost 7 bases, with 13 bases spanning the gap. Per germline, CDR1 SGHRS and CDR2 YFSETQ. The sequencing sample was made of blood. The chain has TRBV5-1 and TRBJ1-2; D call uncertain. The receptor comes from a woman in her 30s with cystic fibrosis. CDR3 protein: CASSLGRERLGYTF. CDR3 sequence (DNA): TGCGCCAGCAGCTTGGGGAGGGAACGCCTTGGCTACACCTTC. Using reference TRBV5-1 and TRBJ1-2 for the parts outside the CDR3, the full variable domain is KAGVTQTPRYLIKTRGQQVTLSCSPISGHRSVSWYQQTPGQGLQFLFEYFSETQRNKGNFPGRFSGRQFSNSRSEMNVSTLELGDSALYLCASSLGRERLGYTFGSGTRLTVV.